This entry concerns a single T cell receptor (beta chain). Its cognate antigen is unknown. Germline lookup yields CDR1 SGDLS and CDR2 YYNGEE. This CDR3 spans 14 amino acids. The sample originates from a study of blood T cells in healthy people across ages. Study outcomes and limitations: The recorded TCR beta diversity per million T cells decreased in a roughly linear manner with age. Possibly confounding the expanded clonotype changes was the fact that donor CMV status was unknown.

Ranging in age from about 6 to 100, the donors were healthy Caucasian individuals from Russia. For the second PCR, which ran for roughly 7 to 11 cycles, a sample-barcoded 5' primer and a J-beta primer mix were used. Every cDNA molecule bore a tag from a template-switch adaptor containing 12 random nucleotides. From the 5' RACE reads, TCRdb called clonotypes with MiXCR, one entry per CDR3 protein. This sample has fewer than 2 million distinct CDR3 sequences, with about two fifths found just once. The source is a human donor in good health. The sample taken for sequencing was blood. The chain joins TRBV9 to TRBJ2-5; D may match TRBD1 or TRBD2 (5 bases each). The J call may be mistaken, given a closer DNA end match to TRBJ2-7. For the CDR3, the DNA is TGTGCCAGCAGTACGGGACCAGATAGCCTCGAGCAGTACTTC. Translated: CASSTGPDSLEQYF.